This TCR beta chain was captured by sequencing in a study of cytomegalovirus exposure and HLA in healthy donors. The germline gives CDR1 SEHNR, CDR2 FQNEAQ (reference sequence). This CDR3 spans 14 amino acids. V lost 4 bases to trimming and J lost 3 bases, with 10 bases between them. Note on this clone: The antigen is unknown.

Points from the study as a whole: TCR beta V- and J-gene trimming was later associated with a missense DCLRE1C variant. Sequences of the TCR beta chain were said to predict the HLA-A and HLA-B alleles of most subjects accurately. Later analysis revealed greater clonal expansion in HLA-associated TCR beta chains than in equally common others.

PCR involved 60 Vbeta and 13 Jbeta primers. Produced via immunoSEQ multiplex PCR; TCRdb's table is partial and in-frame only. The table includes approximately 89,000 clones, approximately 60% detected once. The clonotype was recovered from a woman in her twenties or thirties in good health and CMV-seropositive. The specimen sequenced was PBMCs. V and J are TRBV7-9 and TRBJ1-5; D is perhaps TRBD1 (6 bases). As DNA, the CDR3 is TGTGCCAGCAGCTCCTCAGGGGACAATCAGCCCCAGCATTTT. It is translated as CASSSSGDNQPQHF.